The rows below give T cell receptor beta chains drawn from one sample of a study of blood T cell repertoires in COVID-19. The data were produced by immunoSEQ multiplex PCR, yet TCRdb's version contains in-frame clones alone and is incomplete. The data hold about 10,000 clones, with roughly four fifths observed a single time. Sample: peripheral blood. The receptors here all came from a human donor in a cohort sampled during active COVID-19. Each CDR3 is given with its conserved first and last residue. Each record gives: J gene, clone size, D gene, V gene, CDR3 DNA, CDR3 protein. A D gene is named only where the DNA matches it firmly. Only some rows state a clone size, as once, few, many or a class for expanded clones.

J: TRBJ2-5; size: -; D: -; V: TRBV10-3; DNA: TGTGCCATCAGTGAGGGGAGAAAAGAGACCCAGTACTTC; CDR3: CAISEGRKETQYF
J: TRBJ1-3; size: -; D: TRBD1; V: TRBV4-1; DNA: TGCGCCAGCAGCCAAGTCAGGACAGGGGGTGGAAACACCATATATTTT; CDR3: CASSQVRTGGGNTIYF
J: TRBJ1-1; size: -; D: -; V: TRBV6-1; DNA: TGTGCCAGCAGTGAAGGCAGTAACACTGAAGCTTTCTTT; CDR3: CASSEGSNTEAFF
J: TRBJ2-5; size: -; D: TRBD1; V: TRBV5-1; DNA: TGCGCCAGCAGCTCCGGGACAGGAGGCCAAGAGACCCAGTACTTC; CDR3: CASSSGTGGQETQYF
J: TRBJ1-5; size: few; D: -; V: TRBV18; DNA: TGTGCCAGCTCACCACCCGCAGGGCAGCCCCAGCATTTT; CDR3: CASSPPAGQPQHF
J: TRBJ1-4; size: -; D: TRBD1; V: TRBV7-9; DNA: TGTGCCAGCAGCTCGACAGGGGAAGGCGAAAAACTGTTTTTT; CDR3: CASSSTGEGEKLFF
J: TRBJ1-1; size: -; D: TRBD1; V: TRBV29-1; DNA: TGCAGCGTCCAGGGGGACACTGAAGCTTTCTTT; CDR3: CSVQGDTEAFF
J: TRBJ2-2; size: -; D: -; V: TRBV27; DNA: TGTGCCAGCAGGGCCAAAGACAGAGTTGGGGAGCTGTTTTTT; CDR3: CASRAKDRVGELFF
J: TRBJ2-3; size: few; D: -; V: TRBV30; DNA: TGTGCCTGGACGGGGTATGGGCCAGATACGCAGTATTTT; CDR3: CAWTGYGPDTQYF
J: TRBJ1-6; size: -; D: TRBD1; V: TRBV18; DNA: TGTGCCAGCTCACCAATCCGGGACAGGGAAAATTCACCCCTCCACTTT; CDR3: CASSPIRDRENSPLHF
J: TRBJ2-6; size: -; D: -; V: TRBV5-5; DNA: TGTGCCAGCAGCGGGACAGTGACTAGCTCTGGGGCCAACGTCCTGACTTTC; CDR3: CASSGTVTSSGANVLTF
J: TRBJ1-5; size: -; D: -; V: TRBV7-2; DNA: TGTGCCAGCAGCTTAGAGCAGGGTGTGTCGCCCCAGCATTTT; CDR3: CASSLEQGVSPQHF
J: TRBJ1-3; size: -; D: -; V: TRBV4-1; DNA: TGCGCCAGCAGCCAAGACGCGAGCAGGGAGGTAAACACCATATATTTT; CDR3: CASSQDASREVNTIYF
J: TRBJ1-4; size: -; D: -; V: TRBV7-9; DNA: TGTGCCAGCAGCTCCGACAGAGAGGTTTTAGGAAAACTGTTTTTT; CDR3: CASSSDREVLGKLFF
J: TRBJ1-2; size: -; D: TRBD1; V: TRBV11-2; DNA: TGTGCCAGCAGCTTAGAACCAGGGGGATATGGCTACACCTTC; CDR3: CASSLEPGGYGYTF
J: TRBJ2-7; size: once; D: -; V: TRBV25-1; DNA: TGTGCCAGCAGTGAAATGACAGGCGTTGGACATGAGCAGTACTTC; CDR3: CASSEMTGVGHEQYF
J: TRBJ2-7; size: -; D: TRBD1; V: TRBV29-1; DNA: TGCAGCGTACGACAGGGAACCTACGAGCAGTACTTC; CDR3: CSVRQGTYEQYF
J: TRBJ2-5; size: -; D: TRBD2; V: TRBV20-1; DNA: TGCAGTGCTAGTGCGGTCCGGGGGGTCCAAGAGACCCAGTACTTC; CDR3: CSASAVRGVQETQYF
J: TRBJ1-5; size: -; D: -; V: TRBV7-8; DNA: TGTGCCAGCAGCTCGGGGGTGGGGGTTTCATATAGCAATCAGCCCCAGCATTTT; CDR3: CASSSGVGVSYSNQPQHF
J: TRBJ1-5; size: -; D: -; V: TRBV6-1; DNA: TGTGCCAGCAGTGCCCTGGGACAAAGTAGCAATCAGCCCCAGCATTTT; CDR3: CASSALGQSSNQPQHF
J: TRBJ1-1; size: -; D: TRBD1; V: TRBV7-9; DNA: TGTGCCAGCAGCTTAGGTGGGACAGGGAACTTCCAAGACACTGAAGCTTTCTTT; CDR3: CASSLGGTGNFQDTEAFF
J: TRBJ1-4; size: -; D: -; V: TRBV5-4; DNA: TGTGCCAGCAGCACCAGGGGTCTGTCTAATGAAAAACTGTTTTTT; CDR3: CASSTRGLSNEKLFF
J: TRBJ1-2; size: once; D: TRBD1; V: TRBV5-4; DNA: TGTGCCAGCAGCTTGAGGGGGCAAATCTATGGCTACACCTTC; CDR3: CASSLRGQIYGYTF
J: TRBJ1-6; size: medium-sized; D: TRBD1; V: TRBV2; DNA: TGTGCCAGCGACTACACTGGGACAGGCCTATCACCCCTCCACTTT; CDR3: CASDYTGTGLSPLHF
J: TRBJ1-6; size: -; D: -; V: TRBV9; DNA: TGTGCCAGCAGCGTAGACGGGGTAACCCTCCACTTT; CDR3: CASSVDGVTLHF
J: TRBJ1-1; size: -; D: -; V: TRBV7-9; DNA: TGTGCCAGCAGCTTAGCCCCAACAAGAAGTACTGAAGCTTTCTTT; CDR3: CASSLAPTRSTEAFF
J: TRBJ2-5; size: -; D: TRBD2; V: TRBV7-6; DNA: TGTGCCAGCAGCTCAATAGCGGGGCAAGAGACCCAGTACTTC; CDR3: CASSSIAGQETQYF
J: TRBJ2-7; size: once; D: -; V: TRBV5-1; DNA: TGCGCCAGCAGCTTGTCCGGGGGGCCTTCGGCCGAGCAGTACTTC; CDR3: CASSLSGGPSAEQYF
J: TRBJ1-6; size: few; D: -; V: TRBV7-9; DNA: TGTGCCAGCAGCTTAGATCCGGATTCACCCCTCCACTTT; CDR3: CASSLDPDSPLHF
J: TRBJ2-3; size: -; D: TRBD2; V: TRBV5-1; DNA: TGCGCCAGCACCCCCCTAGCGGGGGTGGATACGCAGTATTTT; CDR3: CASTPLAGVDTQYF
J: TRBJ2-1; size: -; D: TRBD1; V: TRBV6-2/TRBV6-3; DNA: TGTGCCAGCAGTTACGCTGGACAGGGTGGGTACAATGAGCAGTTCTTC; CDR3: CASSYAGQGGYNEQFF
J: TRBJ1-5; size: -; D: -; V: TRBV7-9; DNA: TGTGCCAGCAGCTTAGACAGGGCCCTGAATCAGCCCCAGCATTTT; CDR3: CASSLDRALNQPQHF